This T cell receptor beta chain was captured by sequencing in a study of T cells in Graves' hyperthyroidism and ophthalmopathy. This clonotype was recorded at least ten times. Amplification of TCR beta CDR3 regions used RNA as the template. Primed by the HTBI set, a first-round RT-PCR was run on the TCR CDR3. TCRdb re-derived calls from the multiplex PCR reads in MiXCR, one entry per CDR3 protein. The sample has about 640,000 distinct CDR3 sequences, less than 25% seen once; the top ten hold 30% to 40%. Trimming cost V 0 bases and J 6 bases, with 14 bases left between them. Germline values: CDR1 LGHDT, CDR2 YNNKEL (reference sequence). This CDR3 is built from 16 residues.

Sequencing input: blood. The V gene is TRBV3-1, the J gene TRBJ2-2; D assignment may be TRBD1 or TRBD2 (5 bases each). The origin of this receptor is a man aged 25-45 years with Graves' ophthalmopathy. CDR3 amino acids: CASSQDGASYSGELFF. CDR3 DNA sequence: TGTGCCAGCAGCCAAGATGGGGCTAGCTATTCCGGGGAGCTGTTTTTT.